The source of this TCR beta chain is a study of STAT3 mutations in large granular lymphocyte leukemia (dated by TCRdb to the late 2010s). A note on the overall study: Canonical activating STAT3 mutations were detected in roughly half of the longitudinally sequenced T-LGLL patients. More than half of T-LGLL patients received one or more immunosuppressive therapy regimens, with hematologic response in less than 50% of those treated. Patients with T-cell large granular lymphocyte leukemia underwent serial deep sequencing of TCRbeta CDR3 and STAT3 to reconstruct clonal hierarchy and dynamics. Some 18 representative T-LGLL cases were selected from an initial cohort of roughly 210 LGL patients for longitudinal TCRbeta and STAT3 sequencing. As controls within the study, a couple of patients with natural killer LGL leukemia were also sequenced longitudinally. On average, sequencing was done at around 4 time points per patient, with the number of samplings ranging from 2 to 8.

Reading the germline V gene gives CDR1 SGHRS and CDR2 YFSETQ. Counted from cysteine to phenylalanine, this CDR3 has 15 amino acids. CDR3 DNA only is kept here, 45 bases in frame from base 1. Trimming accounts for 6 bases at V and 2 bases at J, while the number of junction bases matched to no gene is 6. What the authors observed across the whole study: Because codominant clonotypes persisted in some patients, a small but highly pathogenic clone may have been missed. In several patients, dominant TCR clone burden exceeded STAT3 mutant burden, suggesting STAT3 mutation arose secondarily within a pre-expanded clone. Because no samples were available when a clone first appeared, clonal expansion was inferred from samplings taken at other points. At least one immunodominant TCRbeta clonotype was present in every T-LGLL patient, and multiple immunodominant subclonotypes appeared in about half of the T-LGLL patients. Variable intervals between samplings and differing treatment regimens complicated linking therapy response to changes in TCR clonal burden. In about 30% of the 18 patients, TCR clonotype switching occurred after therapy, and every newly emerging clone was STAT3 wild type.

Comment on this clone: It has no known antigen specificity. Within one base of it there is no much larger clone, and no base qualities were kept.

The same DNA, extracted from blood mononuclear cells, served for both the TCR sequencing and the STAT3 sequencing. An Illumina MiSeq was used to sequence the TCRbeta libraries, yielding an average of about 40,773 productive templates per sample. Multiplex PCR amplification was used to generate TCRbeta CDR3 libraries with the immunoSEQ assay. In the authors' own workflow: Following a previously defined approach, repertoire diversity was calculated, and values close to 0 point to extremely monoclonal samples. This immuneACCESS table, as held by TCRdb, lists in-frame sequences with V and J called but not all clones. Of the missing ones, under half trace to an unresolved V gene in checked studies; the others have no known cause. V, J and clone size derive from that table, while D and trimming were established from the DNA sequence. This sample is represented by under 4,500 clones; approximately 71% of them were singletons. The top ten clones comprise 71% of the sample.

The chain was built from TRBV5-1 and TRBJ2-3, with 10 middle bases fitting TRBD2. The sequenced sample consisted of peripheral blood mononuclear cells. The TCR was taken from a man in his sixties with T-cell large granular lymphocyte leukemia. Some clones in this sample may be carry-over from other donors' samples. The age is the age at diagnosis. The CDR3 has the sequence CASKKAGGLTDTQYF. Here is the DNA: TGCGCCAGCAAAAAAGCGGGGGGGCTCACAGATACGCAGTATTTT.